The 6 T cell receptor beta chains below all came from one sample that was sequenced in a study of blood T cell repertoires in COVID-19 (dated by TCRdb to about 2020). Receptor libraries were prepared by the immunoSEQ multiplex PCR assay. Imported from immuneACCESS, the table was reduced by TCRdb to in-frame sequences with V and J called. These copies leave out some clones; in studies compared against another copy, an unresolved V gene accounts for under half, and the cause of the remainder is not known. The sample profile shows 100,000 to 150,000 clones; approximately 86% of them were found once. The ten largest clones capture over 9.5% of the sample. The sample taken for sequencing was peripheral blood. The receptors originated from a woman aged 70-85 years with COVID-19, enrolled during active disease.

V is TRBV5-1 and J is TRBJ2-5, with a tentative D call TRBD2 (6 bases). V lost 4 bases and J lost 5, with 24 bases in between. The CDR3 extends over 17 amino acids. Germline V gives CDR1 SGHRS, CDR2 YFSETQ. CDR3 residues: CASSRGSPGTPWETQYF. CDR3 coding DNA: TGCGCCAGCAGCCGGGGGTCCCCCGGGACGCCTTGGGAGACCCAGTACTTC. Full variable domain (remainder filled in from reference TRBV5-1 and TRBJ2-5): KAGVTQTPRYLIKTRGQQVTLSCSPISGHRSVSWYQQTPGQGLQFLFEYFSETQRNKGNFPGRFSGRQFSNSRSEMNVSTLELGDSALYLCASSRGSPGTPWETQYFGPGTRLLVL.

The V and J genes are TRBV5-1 and TRBJ2-1; D possibly corresponds to TRBD1 (5 bases). V was clipped by 2 bases and J by 4 bases, with 13 bases between them. This CDR3 contains 15 residues. The germline CDR1 and CDR2 sequences are SGHRS and YFSETQ. CDR3 loop: CASSFGRGIYNEQFF. CDR3 bases: TGCGCCAGCAGCTTCGGAAGGGGAATATACAATGAGCAGTTCTTC.

The chain joins TRBV28 to TRBJ1-2, with TRBD1 identical over 9 bases. V lost 7 bases to trimming and J lost 6 bases; unmatched junction nucleotides: 9. CDR1 is MDHEN, CDR2 SYDVKM, per germline. CDR3 length: 14 residues. The DNA of the CDR3 is TGTGCCAGCATCCAGGACAGGGGTTCTCATGGCTACACCTTC. It yields the protein CASIQDRGSHGYTF.

The chain couples TRBV19 to TRBJ1-5; 9 bases line up with TRBD1. Germline lookup yields CDR1 LNHDA and CDR2 SQIVND (reference sequence). The junction had 20 bases not matched to a gene; V was cut back by 5 bases and J by 9 bases. The CDR3 consists of 18 residues. The chain's CDR3 is CASSPNMGTDRGARPQHF. CDR3 sequence (DNA): TGTGCCAGTAGTCCCAACATGGGTACTGACAGGGGGGCTCGGCCCCAGCATTTT.

J is TRBJ2-2 and V is TRBV11-3; TRBD1 matches 9 bases. Germline V gene sequence: CDR1 SGHNT, CDR2 YENEEA. CDR3 length: 15 residues. V lost 5 bases, J lost 3 bases, and 4 bases stayed unmatched. The CDR3 DNA sequence: TGTGCCAGCAGCGGCCGGGACAGGGACACCGGGGAGCTGTTTTTT. Amino acids: CASSGRDRDTGELFF. Full variable domain (missing parts from reference TRBV11-3 and TRBJ2-2): EAGVVQSPRYKIIEKKQPVAFWCNPISGHNTLYWYLQNLGQGPELLIRYENEEAVDDSQLPKDRFSAERLKGVDSTLKIQPAELGDSAVYLCASSGRDRDTGELFFGEGSRLTVL.

The rearrangement links TRBV5-5 to TRBJ2-7, with a weak D call TRBD1 (5 bases). V lost 0 bases and J lost 2, with 12 bases in between. This CDR3 has 15 amino acids. Germline CDR1 reads SGHKS; CDR2 reads YYEKEE (reference sequence). Written as DNA, the CDR3 is TGTGCCAGCAGCTTGGCACCAGGGCTACCCTACGAGCAGTACTTC. Amino acids: CASSLAPGLPYEQYF. Complete variable domain (other parts from reference TRBV5-5 and TRBJ2-7): DAGVTQSPTHLIKTRGQQVTLRCSPISGHKSVSWYQQVLGQGPQFIFQYYEKEERGRGNFPDRFSARQFPNYSSELNVNALLLGDSALYLCASSLAPGLPYEQYFGPGTRLTVT.